This is a list of T cell receptor beta chains from one sample in a study of blood T cell repertoires in COVID-19. TCRdb's copy holds only in-frame clones and misses some; the assay was immunoSEQ multiplex PCR. The repertoire has over 200,000 clones, approximately 90% of them found once; the top ten carry roughly 2.6%. Sequenced material: peripheral blood. Receptors were obtained from a man younger than 45 with COVID-19, enrolled during active disease. The CDR3 runs from the conserved cysteine through the conserved F or W. Fields, in order: J gene, clone size, D gene, V gene, CDR3 DNA, CDR3 protein. The D gene is left open where the match is weak. Expanded clones get a size class; other rows say once, few or many, or leave the size out.

j_call: TRBJ1-1; clone_size: few; d_call: NA; v_call: TRBV9; cdr3_nt: TGTGCCAGCAGCGTAGCAGGGATAGGTGAAGCTTTCTTT; cdr3_aa: CASSVAGIGEAFF
j_call: TRBJ1-1; clone_size: NA; d_call: NA; v_call: TRBV10-3; cdr3_nt: TGTGCCATCAGAAACACCGGGGAGACTGAAGCTTTCTTT; cdr3_aa: CAIRNTGETEAFF
j_call: TRBJ1-5; clone_size: NA; d_call: NA; v_call: TRBV5-1; cdr3_nt: TGCGCCAGCAGCCCGGGTACCAACAATCAGCCCCAGCATTTT; cdr3_aa: CASSPGTNNQPQHF
j_call: TRBJ1-1; clone_size: NA; d_call: TRBD1; v_call: TRBV6-4; cdr3_nt: TGTGCCAGCGACACCTCGGACAGGGCGAACACTGAAGCTTTCTTT; cdr3_aa: CASDTSDRANTEAFF
j_call: TRBJ2-1; clone_size: NA; d_call: TRBD1; v_call: TRBV30; cdr3_nt: TGTGCCTGGAGCGGGACAGGGGACGGTGAGCAGTTCTTC; cdr3_aa: CAWSGTGDGEQFF
j_call: TRBJ1-6; clone_size: few; d_call: TRBD1; v_call: TRBV7-2; cdr3_nt: TGTGCCAGCAGATCCGGGACAGGGATTCGCTCACCCCTCCACTTT; cdr3_aa: CASRSGTGIRSPLHF
j_call: TRBJ1-1; clone_size: NA; d_call: TRBD1; v_call: TRBV28; cdr3_nt: TGTGCCAGCAGTTTTTCGACAGGGACCAATTGGGCCAACACTGAAGCTTTCTTT; cdr3_aa: CASSFSTGTNWANTEAFF
j_call: TRBJ2-1; clone_size: once; d_call: TRBD1; v_call: TRBV11-2; cdr3_nt: TGTGCCAGCAGCCCCCGGACAGGGAGCTCCTACAATGAGCAGTTCTTC; cdr3_aa: CASSPRTGSSYNEQFF
j_call: TRBJ1-2; clone_size: NA; d_call: TRBD1; v_call: TRBV6-6; cdr3_nt: TGTGCCAGCAGTTATCTCACCGGGACAGGGAAGGGCTACACCTTC; cdr3_aa: CASSYLTGTGKGYTF
j_call: TRBJ2-1; clone_size: NA; d_call: TRBD2; v_call: TRBV6-5; cdr3_nt: TGTGCCAGCAGCACCATAGCGGGGGAAAACAATGAGCAGTTCTTC; cdr3_aa: CASSTIAGENNEQFF
j_call: TRBJ1-5; clone_size: NA; d_call: NA; v_call: TRBV28; cdr3_nt: TGTGCCAGCAGTCGAGGAACGGGGGGAGGGCAGCCCCAGCATTTT; cdr3_aa: CASSRGTGGGQPQHF
j_call: TRBJ1-5; clone_size: once; d_call: NA; v_call: TRBV19; cdr3_nt: TGTGCCAGTAACGATCGCCCAGGGGACAATCAGCCCCAGCATTTT; cdr3_aa: CASNDRPGDNQPQHF
j_call: TRBJ1-5; clone_size: NA; d_call: NA; v_call: TRBV3-1/TRBV3-2; cdr3_nt: TGTGCCAGCAGCCCCCCCACTGACAGGTTCCTGAATCAGCCCCAGCATTTT; cdr3_aa: CASSPPTDRFLNQPQHF
j_call: TRBJ1-5; clone_size: NA; d_call: TRBD1; v_call: TRBV7-9; cdr3_nt: TGTGCCAGCAGCCCGGGACAGGGGGCTCAGCCCCAGCATTTT; cdr3_aa: CASSPGQGAQPQHF
j_call: TRBJ1-2; clone_size: NA; d_call: NA; v_call: TRBV6-1; cdr3_nt: TGTGCCAGCAGTCAGCAGGGGAGAGAATATGGCTACACCTTC; cdr3_aa: CASSQQGREYGYTF
j_call: TRBJ1-5; clone_size: NA; d_call: TRBD1; v_call: TRBV6-6; cdr3_nt: TGTGCCAGCAGAAGGACAGGGGGTGGGTATCAGCCCCAGCATTTT; cdr3_aa: CASRRTGGGYQPQHF
j_call: TRBJ2-1; clone_size: NA; d_call: NA; v_call: TRBV19; cdr3_nt: TGTGCCAGTAGTATCGGAGTTTACAATGAGCAGTTCTTC; cdr3_aa: CASSIGVYNEQFF
j_call: TRBJ2-7; clone_size: NA; d_call: NA; v_call: TRBV28; cdr3_nt: TGTGCCAGCAGCCGAGCCTCCTACGAGCAGTACTTC; cdr3_aa: CASSRASYEQYF
j_call: TRBJ2-7; clone_size: NA; d_call: NA; v_call: TRBV18; cdr3_nt: TGTGCCAGCTCACGTGAGGACGAGCAGTACTTC; cdr3_aa: CASSREDEQYF
j_call: TRBJ1-2; clone_size: NA; d_call: NA; v_call: TRBV5-4; cdr3_nt: TGTGCCAGCAGCGGGCAGGGTGGTAATGGCTACACCTTC; cdr3_aa: CASSGQGGNGYTF
j_call: TRBJ2-5; clone_size: NA; d_call: TRBD2; v_call: TRBV18; cdr3_nt: TGTGCCAGCTCACCGCGGACTAGCGGGGCCAATCGTCGGAGCCAAGAGACCCAGTACTTC; cdr3_aa: CASSPRTSGANRRSQETQYF
j_call: TRBJ1-2; clone_size: NA; d_call: NA; v_call: TRBV4-1; cdr3_nt: TGCGCCAGCAGCCAAGAGGGGCAGTTTGGCTATGGCTACACCTTC; cdr3_aa: CASSQEGQFGYGYTF
j_call: TRBJ2-7; clone_size: NA; d_call: NA; v_call: TRBV30; cdr3_nt: TGTGCCTGGAGTGTACGGCAGGGCTATAATTACGAGCAGTACTTC; cdr3_aa: CAWSVRQGYNYEQYF
j_call: TRBJ1-1; clone_size: NA; d_call: NA; v_call: TRBV5-4; cdr3_nt: TGTGCCAGCAGCTTGAAGAGAACGAACACTGAAGCTTTCTTT; cdr3_aa: CASSLKRTNTEAFF
j_call: TRBJ2-7; clone_size: NA; d_call: TRBD2; v_call: TRBV4-2; cdr3_nt: TGTGCCAGCAGCCAAGTTTCCCAGCGGGGAGCATTCTACGAGCAGTACTTC; cdr3_aa: CASSQVSQRGAFYEQYF
j_call: TRBJ1-3; clone_size: NA; d_call: NA; v_call: TRBV6-5; cdr3_nt: TGTGCCAGCAGTTACTCTCCCAGGGGAAACACCATATATTTT; cdr3_aa: CASSYSPRGNTIYF
j_call: TRBJ2-3; clone_size: few; d_call: TRBD2; v_call: TRBV19; cdr3_nt: TGTGCCAGTAGTAGGGGACTAGTCACGAATACAGATACGCAGTATTTT; cdr3_aa: CASSRGLVTNTDTQYF
j_call: TRBJ2-7; clone_size: NA; d_call: NA; v_call: TRBV14; cdr3_nt: TGTGCCAGCAGCCAAGTGGTACAGGCCATACCTGGCTACGAGCAGTACTTC; cdr3_aa: CASSQVVQAIPGYEQYF
j_call: TRBJ1-2; clone_size: NA; d_call: TRBD1; v_call: TRBV10-3; cdr3_nt: TGTGCCATCACTGGAGGGTTGGGGACAGGGGGCGCTGACTATGGCTACACCTTC; cdr3_aa: CAITGGLGTGGADYGYTF
j_call: TRBJ1-6; clone_size: NA; d_call: NA; v_call: TRBV19; cdr3_nt: TGTGCCAGTAGTAACAGGGAAAATAATTCACCCCTCCACTTT; cdr3_aa: CASSNRENNSPLHF
j_call: TRBJ2-3; clone_size: NA; d_call: NA; v_call: TRBV7-6; cdr3_nt: TGTGCCAGCAGCTTTATTGCAGGACACACAGATACGCAGTATTTT; cdr3_aa: CASSFIAGHTDTQYF